These T cell receptor beta chains were read from a single sample in a study of blood T cell repertoires in COVID-19. Sequencing used immunoSEQ multiplex PCR; TCRdb keeps in-frame clones, though not all of them. The sample gives about 100,000 clones, nearly 90% of which show up once; about 6.3% is in the top ten. The sequenced material came from peripheral blood. These receptors were taken from a woman aged 60-70 years with acute or convalescent COVID-19. The CDR3 runs from the conserved cysteine through the conserved F or W. Each record gives: J gene, V gene, D gene, clone size, CDR3 protein, CDR3 DNA. A D gene is named only where the DNA matches it firmly. Expanded clones are given a class, and other clones once, few, many or no size at all.

TRBJ1-2 | TRBV7-9 | . | . | CASSQGSGEHGYTF | TGTGCCAGCAGCCAAGGGTCTGGGGAGCATGGCTACACCTTC
TRBJ2-1 | TRBV6-6 | TRBD2 | once | CASRRQAGGTYNEQFF | TGTGCCAGCAGACGTCAAGCGGGAGGGACCTACAATGAGCAGTTCTTC
TRBJ1-5 | TRBV29-1 | . | . | CSAVTGGDYQPQHF | TGCAGCGCGGTGACAGGTGGGGATTATCAGCCCCAGCATTTT
TRBJ1-4 | TRBV21-1 | . | . | CASSQRLAHEKLFF | TGTGCCAGCAGCCAGAGGCTCGCGCATGAAAAACTGTTTTTT
TRBJ2-1 | TRBV5-4 | TRBD2 | . | CASSPTGTRLYSEQFF | TGTGCCAGCAGCCCTACCGGGACTAGGCTCTACAGTGAGCAGTTCTTC
TRBJ2-1 | TRBV24-1 | TRBD2 | . | CATSGAQWTSGRAQDGNEQFF | TGTGCCACCTCGGGTGCACAGTGGACTAGCGGGAGGGCCCAAGATGGAAATGAGCAGTTCTTC
TRBJ1-1 | TRBV6-5 | . | . | CASSQTWANTEAFF | TGTGCCAGCAGCCAAACATGGGCGAACACTGAAGCTTTCTTT
TRBJ2-1 | TRBV11-3 | . | . | CASSYRGEQFF | TGTGCCAGCAGCTACCGGGGTGAGCAGTTCTTC
TRBJ1-6 | TRBV19 | TRBD1 | . | CASSGQDSYNSPLHF | TGTGCCAGTTCCGGACAGGACTCCTATAATTCACCCCTCCACTTT
TRBJ2-3 | TRBV5-4 | TRBD2 | once | CASRRDYQTSTDTQYF | TGTGCCAGCAGGCGGGACTACCAGACTAGCACAGATACGCAGTATTTT
TRBJ1-2 | TRBV28 | TRBD1 | . | CATWGGGRGRAENYGYTF | TGTGCCACCTGGGGAGGGGGCAGGGGGCGCGCAGAGAACTATGGCTACACCTTC
TRBJ1-1 | TRBV7-9 | . | . | CASSLDSLAEAFF | TGTGCCAGCAGCTTAGACAGCCTCGCTGAAGCTTTCTTT
TRBJ2-1 | TRBV7-8 | TRBD2 | . | CASRGSSGGMYNEQFF | TGTGCCAGCAGGGGATCTAGCGGCGGTATGTACAATGAGCAGTTCTTC
TRBJ1-2 | TRBV28 | . | once | CASSPASYYGYTF | TGTGCCAGCAGCCCTGCCTCCTATTATGGCTACACCTTC
TRBJ1-5 | TRBV12-3/TRBV12-4 | TRBD1 | . | CAVRTGTNQPQHF | TGTGCAGTCCGGACAGGTACAAATCAGCCCCAGCATTTT
TRBJ2-5 | TRBV5-1 | . | few | CASSSLSTGTGETQYF | TGCGCCAGCAGCTCCCTGTCGACAGGGACTGGAGAGACCCAGTACTTC
TRBJ1-1 | TRBV18 | . | . | CASSPTGNTEAFF | TGTGCCAGCTCACCTACGGGTAACACTGAAGCTTTCTTT
TRBJ1-3 | TRBV5-1 | . | few | CASSASQGLRNTIYF | TGCGCCAGCAGCGCCTCCCAGGGGTTGCGAAACACCATATATTTT
TRBJ1-1 | TRBV6-5 | TRBD1 | . | CASTPDRGRTEAFF | TGTGCCAGCACACCCGACAGGGGGCGCACTGAAGCTTTCTTT
TRBJ1-1 | TRBV7-3 | . | . | CASSSRGGGNTEAFF | TGTGCCAGCAGCTCCCGGGGGGGAGGAAACACTGAAGCTTTCTTT
TRBJ2-2 | TRBV7-8 | TRBD2 | . | CASSLVVSGGANTGELFF | TGTGCCAGCAGCTTAGTAGTTTCGGGAGGGGCGAACACCGGGGAGCTGTTTTTT
TRBJ2-1 | TRBV12-5 | TRBD2 | . | CASGGKATSGGTPSYNEQFF | TGTGCTAGTGGCGGGAAGGCGACTAGCGGGGGAACCCCCTCCTACAATGAGCAGTTCTTC
TRBJ2-1 | TRBV9 | TRBD2 | . | CASSGIAGVHNEQFF | TGTGCCAGCAGCGGTATAGCGGGAGTCCACAATGAGCAGTTCTTC
TRBJ2-4 | TRBV29-1 | . | . | CSVELTDAPKNIQYF | TGCAGCGTTGAGCTAACAGATGCCCCCAAAAACATTCAGTACTTC
TRBJ1-2 | TRBV7-8 | TRBD1 | once | CASSLLGGSIGYTF | TGTGCCAGCAGCTTATTAGGGGGCTCTATTGGCTACACCTTC
TRBJ1-1 | TRBV29-1 | . | . | CSVESRATEAFF | TGCAGCGTTGAAAGCAGGGCCACTGAAGCTTTCTTT
TRBJ1-1 | TRBV9 | TRBD1 | . | CASSVVPGGASTEAFF | TGTGCCAGCAGCGTAGTACCAGGGGGCGCGTCAACTGAAGCTTTCTTT
TRBJ2-7 | TRBV28 | . | . | CASTDQGYEQYF | TGTGCCAGCACCGACCAGGGTTACGAGCAGTACTTC
TRBJ1-4 | TRBV2 | TRBD1 | . | CASIRDRVGHEKLFF | TGTGCCAGCATCCGAGACAGGGTCGGCCATGAAAAACTGTTTTTT
TRBJ2-2 | TRBV10-1 | TRBD2 | . | CASSGPLAGVDTGELFF | TGCGCCAGCAGTGGACCTTTAGCGGGAGTCGACACCGGGGAGCTGTTTTTT
TRBJ1-2 | TRBV7-6 | TRBD1 | once | CASSLVGDRDYGYTF | TGTGCCAGCAGCTTAGTCGGTGACAGGGACTATGGCTACACCTTC
TRBJ2-1 | TRBV15 | . | . | CATSRVPPDTTYNEQFF | TGTGCCACCAGCAGAGTCCCCCCGGACACGACATACAATGAGCAGTTCTTC
TRBJ1-3 | TRBV3-1/TRBV3-2 | . | once | CASSQEGARNTIYF | TGTGCCAGCAGCCAAGAAGGAGCTCGAAACACCATATATTTT
TRBJ2-5 | TRBV19 | TRBD2 | . | CASSIGGRGYQETQYF | TGTGCCAGTAGTATCGGCGGGCGGGGGTACCAAGAGACCCAGTACTTC
TRBJ1-3 | TRBV3-1/TRBV3-2 | . | . | CASSQGIGERNTIYF | TGTGCCAGCAGCCAAGGGATAGGGGAAAGAAACACCATATATTTT
TRBJ1-1 | TRBV20-1 | TRBD1 | . | CRGTAGTEAFF | TGCAGGGGGACAGCGGGCACTGAAGCTTTCTTT
TRBJ2-1 | TRBV2 | . | . | CASSVFGYNEQFF | TGTGCCAGCAGTGTGTTCGGGTACAATGAGCAGTTCTTC
TRBJ2-7 | TRBV4-2 | TRBD2 | few | CASSTRTSGGGEEQYF | TGTGCCAGCAGCACCCGGACTAGCGGAGGGGGCGAAGAGCAGTACTTC
TRBJ1-1 | TRBV7-9 | . | . | CASSSSGGTEAFF | TGTGCCAGCAGCTCCTCTGGAGGGACTGAAGCTTTCTTT
TRBJ2-2 | TRBV7-9 | . | . | CASSLPGAANTGELFF | TGTGCCAGCAGCTTACCAGGGGCGGCGAACACCGGGGAGCTGTTTTTT
TRBJ2-1 | TRBV28 | . | . | CASLALSYNEQFF | TGTGCCAGCTTAGCACTCTCCTACAATGAGCAGTTCTTC
TRBJ1-5 | TRBV7-2 | . | . | CASSLERGLKPQHF | TGTGCCAGCAGCTTAGAGCGGGGGCTGAAGCCCCAGCATTTT